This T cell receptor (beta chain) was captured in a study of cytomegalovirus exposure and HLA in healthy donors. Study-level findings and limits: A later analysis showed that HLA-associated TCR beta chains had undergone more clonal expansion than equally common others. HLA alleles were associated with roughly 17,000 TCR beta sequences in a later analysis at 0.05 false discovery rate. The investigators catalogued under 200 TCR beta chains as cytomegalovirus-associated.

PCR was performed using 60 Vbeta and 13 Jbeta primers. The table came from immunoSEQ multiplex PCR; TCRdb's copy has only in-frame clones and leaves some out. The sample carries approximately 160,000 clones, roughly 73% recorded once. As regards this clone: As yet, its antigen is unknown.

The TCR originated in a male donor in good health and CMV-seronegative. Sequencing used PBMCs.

DNA for the CDR3: TGTGCCAGCAGCCGTCGACAAAACACTGAAGCTTTCTTT. Translation: CASSRRQNTEAFF. This sequence joins TRBV7-2 and TRBJ1-1; unclear D gene. Trimming took off 5 bases at V and 2 bases at J, with 9 bases between the two ends. The CDR3 loop spans 13 amino acids. Germline CDR1 is SGHTA and CDR2 is FQGNSA.